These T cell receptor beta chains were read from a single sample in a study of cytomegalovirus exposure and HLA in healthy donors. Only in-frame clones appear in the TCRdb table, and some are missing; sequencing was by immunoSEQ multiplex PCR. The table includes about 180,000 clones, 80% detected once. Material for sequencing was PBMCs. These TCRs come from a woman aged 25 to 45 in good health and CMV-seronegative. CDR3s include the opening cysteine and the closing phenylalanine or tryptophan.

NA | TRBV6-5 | CASSYRPGELFF
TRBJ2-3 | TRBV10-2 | CASSVAGSTDTQYF
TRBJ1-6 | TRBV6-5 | CASSYTPLNSPLHF
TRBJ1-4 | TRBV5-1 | CASSLAARATATNEKLFF
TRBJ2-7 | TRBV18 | CASSQDRASYEQYF
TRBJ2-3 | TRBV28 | CASSLTGGPSTDTQYF
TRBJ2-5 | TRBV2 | CASRRRGGMETQYF
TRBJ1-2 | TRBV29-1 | CSVERSSGYTF
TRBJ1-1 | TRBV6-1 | CASSENPGKNTEAFF
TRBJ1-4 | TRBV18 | CASSPDPDSRFREKLFF